This T cell receptor (beta chain) was recovered during a study of cytomegalovirus exposure and HLA in healthy donors (dated by TCRdb to 2017 to 2019). Turning to the overall study: According to an earlier analysis of 450 to 650 of the donors, some 180 million T cells yielded 90 million to 130 million unique TCR beta sequences and about 300 Gb of sequence data. Approximately 310 gigabases of sequencing data and tens of millions of unique TCR sequences were included in an early release covering roughly 700 HLA-typed donors. The genetic ancestry cluster associated with self-reported Caucasian donors included 80% to 90% of the 350 to 500 genotyped donors. The study aimed to test whether signatures of past pathogen exposure could be identified by cataloging public T cell receptors. Using immunosequencing, the study profiled T cell repertoires from roughly 650 subjects and related those repertoires to cytomegalovirus serostatus. A separate validation cohort of some 130 different subjects was used in addition to the 666-subject first cohort. To predict cytomegalovirus infection status, the study combined high-throughput TCR immunosequencing, statistical association of individual TCRs with disease status, and machine learning. In a later analysis, previously published TCR beta repertoires from some 640 donors were re-analyzed and high-resolution HLA genotyping was added so that TCR occurrence patterns could be studied. The later analysis used no new phenotypic data to find candidate immune exposures, relying instead on TCR beta sequences and their occurrence across donors. An earlier analysis of roughly 580 of the donors used high-throughput TCR beta sequencing to judge whether each TCR beta V gene segment behaved as functional or pseudogenic. Alongside the repertoire data, information on donor age, sex, ethnicity and CMV serostatus was compiled. In a later genetic analysis, genome-wide SNP genotypes for about three fifths of the roughly 670 donors were used, and that subset was treated as a discovery cohort. Every repertoire in the discovery cohort had been generated on one and the same sequencing platform. HLA typing covered class I and class II loci at four-digit resolution. Typing coverage varied by locus: about 629-630 donors for A, B, C, DRB1 and DQB1; roughly 510 for DQA1; approximately 610 for DPA1; around 490 for DPB1. Several DR-DQ haplotypes were treated as single units for association and clustering because of strong linkage in the cohort. Across about 380 genotyped donors of the cohort, an average of about 220,000 unique TCR beta nucleotide sequences per donor were sequenced, and 15% to 20% of those sequences were non-productive.

The cohort was made up of under 800 healthy bone marrow donors. Cohort members were all nominally healthy when sampled, although unrecorded immune exposures were likely present. The donor was CMV seropositive and belonged to the group of 250 to 300 seropositive cohort members. Every donor gave a peripheral blood sample, and the peripheral blood mononuclear cells from that sample were used for TCR beta sequencing. Genomic DNA extraction from the blood cell samples was performed with the Qiagen DNeasy Blood Extraction Kit. Receptor libraries were prepared by the immunoSEQ multiplex PCR assay. The multiplex PCR relied on a mix of 60 forward primers for TCR Vbeta segments and 13 reverse primers for TCR Jbeta segments. The CDR3 region of rearranged TCR beta genes was amplified from genomic DNA by a multiplex PCR assay. Amplified TCR beta libraries were sequenced as 87-base-pair reads on the Illumina HiSeq System. On the authors' methods: A later analysis counted tens of millions of unique TCR beta chains across the 666 repertoires, and around 9.9 million of these chains were shared by at least two donors. A nearest-neighbor algorithm error-corrected the raw reads and collapsed the reads into unique sequences, merging closely related sequences to remove PCR and sequencing errors. To assign V, D and J gene segments, CDR3 sequences were aligned to IMGT reference sequences. For a sequence to be retained, a match of at least six nucleotides was required to both a V gene segment and a J gene segment. A rearrangement counted as productive if the CDR3 had no stop codons and remained in frame with V and J, and every other rearrangement counted as non-productive. Following IMGT convention, CDR3 was defined as the stretch from the second conserved V-encoded cysteine to the conserved J-encoded phenylalanine. Sequences without an unambiguous match to a single V gene segment were excluded from the earlier analysis of 450 to 750 of the donors. In an earlier analysis of approximately 610 of the donors, V segments were called functional above 56.7% productive rearrangements and were called segregating when the between-donor standard deviation exceeded 5%. A statistical classification framework was built to diagnose cytomegalovirus status from the catalog of TCR beta chain sequences. In a later analysis, TCR nucleotide sequences were compared against IMGT/GENE-DB human TR gene sequences so that V and J genes could be assigned. The TCRdist pipeline was used in a later analysis to assign CDR3 sequences and most-parsimonious VDJ recombination scenarios. A later analysis defined each TCR beta chain by its CDR3 amino acid sequence plus V-gene family, and excluded reads lacking a unique V-gene family. In a later analysis, 550 to 650 highly shared, low-generation-probability nucleotide sequences were removed to address suspected cross-contamination and a sequencing artifact. For each public chain, a later analysis derived a clonal expansion index from normalized ranks of inferred template counts within each repertoire. In a later analysis, generation probabilities were computed with a VDJ recombination model fitted to out-of-frame rearrangements, and the resulting probabilities were checked against IGoR. Hypergeometric tests were used in a later analysis to score TCR-TCR, TCR-HLA and TCR-CMV co-occurrence, with a repertoire-size bias correction applied to the TCR pairs. A later analysis estimated false discovery rates by permuting HLA or CMV assignments 20 times. In a later analysis, co-occurring TCRs were grouped using DBSCAN, and TCRdist sequence similarity was added for clustering within HLA-allele-positive subsets. Repertoires with fewer than 30,000 or more than 120,000 public chains, plus five repertoires with anomalous nucleotide sharing, were excluded from co-occurrence clustering. TCRdb's version of the immuneACCESS table is confined to in-frame rearrangements and falls short of the full clone set. An unresolved V gene accounts for under half of the shortfall where checked; the remainder is of unknown origin. Clone size and V and J calls were adopted from that table, with D and trimming inferred from the DNA. For this sample the table gives about 120,000 clones, of which about three fifths were detected only once. Clones ranked in the top ten supply 6.5% to 9.5% of the sample.

What the work shows at the level of the full study, not this receptor alone: The study listed 150 to 200 TCR beta chains as associated with cytomegalovirus. At a false discovery rate of 0.05, a later analysis linked some 18,000 TCR beta sequences to specific HLA alleles. Across donors, most TCR sequences were observed very rarely, whereas some public TCRs were present in many individuals. A further reported finding was that TCR beta sequences accurately predicted the HLA-A and HLA-B alleles for most subjects in the first cohort. The authors suggested that the approach could potentially be generalized to other disease states and immunological phenotypes. In an earlier analysis of over 550 of the donors, most TCR beta V segments were observed in productive rearrangements about 87% or about 30% of the time, broadly matching IMGT annotations. Presence/absence analyses assumed roughly uniform sequencing depth across donors, an assumption that may not hold. Because HLA typing was missing for some donors at each locus, association tests included only the typed subset. A later genetic analysis associated a missense DCLRE1C variant with V-gene and J-gene trimming of TCR beta chains, and an independent cohort replicated the association. A cluster of highly shared sequence variants was judged likely to be a technical artifact of the sequencing pipeline. A later analysis found that most CMV-associated TCR beta chains appeared HLA-restricted, with HLA associations seemingly driven largely by CMV exposure. In a later analysis, HLA-associated TCR beta chains showed more clonal expansion and lower generation probabilities than non-associated chains that were equally common. Immune exposure information for the cohort was limited to CMV serostatus. Correlated functional status among segregating V segments might reflect linkage disequilibrium, but an unknown experimental factor could not be ruled out. Several of the top co-occurrence clusters appeared to be linked to parvovirus B19, influenza, CMV and Epstein-Barr virus, according to a later analysis. In this cohort, only TCR beta chains were sequenced, and detectable features were limited by the absence of alpha or paired-chain data. The classifier was reported to diagnose cytomegalovirus status with high specificity and sensitivity in both the original cohort and the validation cohort. In a later analysis, the rate of TCR association differed among HLA loci, with DRB1 alleles having the most associated TCRs and HLA-C alleles having the fewest. Approximately 18 rarely observed V segments, including chromosome 9 orphons, were excluded from the earlier analysis of about 610 of the donors because counts were too low. Strong co-occurrence of HLA alleles, especially DR and DQ, made assigning TCR associations to individual alleles difficult. Three of the identified cytomegalovirus-associated TCR beta chains were confirmed in vitro to be specific for cytomegalovirus antigens. In a later genetic analysis, fewer N-insertions in productive TCRs were reported among donors in an Asian-associated ancestry cluster than the roughly 670-donor mean.

Worth noting for this clone: The clone's antigen remains unknown. Base qualities are not recorded, but no much larger clone differs from it by a single base.

The material sequenced was PBMCs. This clonotype originated in a woman aged 40 to 49 in good health and CMV-seropositive.

The DNA reads as follows: TGTGCCAGCAGCTTGTTCCTGGAAGCTTTCTTT. This sequence encodes CASSLFLEAFF. The rearrangement combines TRBV5-8 with TRBJ1-1; the D gene identity is not certain. CDR1 is given as SGHTS and CDR2 as YDEGEE, both from the germline V gene. The CDR3 measures 11 amino acids from cysteine to phenylalanine. CDR3 DNA is the only sequence kept; it has 33 bases, read in frame from the first base. Cut back by 1 base and 8 bases, the V and J ends lie 6 bases apart.